These 30 T cell receptor beta chains were sequenced from one sample in a study of cytomegalovirus exposure and HLA in healthy donors. The PCR ran on 60 Vbeta and 13 Jbeta primers. Assay: immunoSEQ multiplex PCR; the TCRdb copy retains only in-frame clones and omits some. The sample shows 200,000 to 300,000 clones, over 80% of them seen only once. Sequencing was performed on PBMCs. These receptors came from a middle-aged woman in good health and CMV-seropositive.

The chain carries TRBV5-4 and TRBJ2-2, with 9 bases aligning to TRBD1. The germline CDR1 and CDR2 sequences are SGHNT and YYREEE (reference sequence). This CDR3 spans 15 amino acids. V trimming: 9 bases; J trimming: 6 bases; junction bases outside the gene matches: 12. The DNA of the CDR3 is TGTGCCATAAATGCCGGGACAGGGAGGTCCGGGGAGCTGTTTTTT. Its protein product is CAINAGTGRSGELFF. Based on the CDR3 plus reference TRBV5-4 and TRBJ2-2, the full variable domain is ETGVTQSPTHLIKTRGQQVTLRCSSQSGHNTVSWYQQALGQGPQFIFQYYREEENGRGNFPPRFSGLQFPNYSSELNVNALELDDSALYLCAINAGTGRSGELFFGEGSRLTVL.

The chain joins TRBV30 to TRBJ1-2; maybe TRBD1 (6 bases). Germline V gene lookup returns CDR1 GTSNPN and CDR2 SVGIG (reference sequence). The CDR3 totals 15 residues. Trimming left V 2 bases short and J 7 bases short, with 20 bases between. CDR3 loop: CAWSQIRGGKFGYTF. As DNA, the CDR3 is TGTGCCTGGAGTCAAATCCGCGGGGGCAAATTTGGCTACACCTTC.

The CDR3 nucleotides are TGTGCCACCAGCAGAGACAGACAGCCTATTAAACTGTTTTTT. The encoded protein is CATSRDRQPIKLFF. The chain uses TRBV15 and TRBJ1-4; D may be TRBD1 (5 bases). The CDR3 contains 14 residues. V was clipped by 0 bases and J by 11 bases, with 13 bases between them. CDR1 and CDR2 from the germline V gene are LNHNV and YYDKDF (reference sequence).

This clone was seen only once. The V and J genes are TRBV14 and TRBJ2-5; possibly TRBD2 for D (5 bases). Deletions cut 1 base from V and 1 base from J, with 7 bases between. Germline V gene sequence: CDR1 SGHDN, CDR2 FVKESK. The CDR3 totals 14 residues. DNA of the CDR3: TGTGCCAGCAGCCAAGTAGCGATCCAAGAGACCCAGTACTTC. Its translation: CASSQVAIQETQYF. The full variable domain, with the rest looked up from reference TRBV14 and TRBJ2-5, is EAGVTQFPSHSVIEKGQTVTLRCDPISGHDNLYWYRRVMGKEIKFLLHFVKESKQDESGMPNNRFLAERTGGTYSTLKVQPAELEDSGVYFCASSQVAIQETQYFGPGTRLLVL.

This rearrangement joins TRBV15 to TRBJ2-2, with D perhaps matching TRBD1 (6 bases). The CDR3 covers 17 residues. Trimming took off 1 base at V and 3 bases at J, with 15 bases between the two ends. CDR1 is LNHNV, CDR2 YYDKDF, per germline (reference sequence). CDR3 region: CATSRGSQGRDTGELFF. CDR3 in DNA: TGTGCCACCAGCAGAGGGTCACAGGGAAGGGACACCGGGGAGCTGTTTTTT.

The V gene is TRBV7-9, the J gene TRBJ2-7, with D maybe TRBD2 (5 bases). V lost 5 bases and J 3 bases, leaving 17 bases between the germline ends. The CDR3 spans 15 residues. Germline V gene lookup returns CDR1 SEHNR and CDR2 FQNEAQ (reference sequence). The CDR3 protein is CASSVPQGGRYEQYF. CDR3 DNA: TGTGCCAGCAGCGTCCCTCAAGGCGGGCGCTACGAGCAGTACTTC.

V is TRBV30 and J is TRBJ2-1, with 8 bases lining up with TRBD2. The CDR3 has 20 amino acids. The germline V gene encodes CDR1 GTSNPN and CDR2 SVGIG (reference sequence). The V segment lost 0 bases and the J segment 0 bases; nucleotides outside the gene matches: 16. The CDR3 nucleotides read TGTGCCTGGAGTGTACGAGCGGGAGCCGGACTTCTGAGCTCCTACAATGAGCAGTTCTTC. Protein product: CAWSVRAGAGLLSSYNEQFF.

This clone was observed a few times. This sequence joins TRBV11-2 and TRBJ2-6; the D is unclear. The V gene's germline CDR1 is SGHAT and CDR2 FQNNGV. The V and J ends lost 2 bases and 0 bases respectively, with 14 bases between them. The CDR3 is 18 amino acids. The CDR3 sequence is CASSLQRLLHSGANVLTF. The CDR3 DNA reads as TGTGCCAGCAGCTTACAGCGACTTCTCCACTCTGGGGCCAACGTCCTGACTTTC.

The CDR3 nucleotides are TGTGCCAGCAGTTTAACGGGACAGGGTGTCTCTGGAAACACCATATATTTT. Translated, it gives CASSLTGQGVSGNTIYF. The V and J genes are TRBV27 and TRBJ1-3, with TRBD1 matching over 9 bases. The V gene end was trimmed by 2 bases and the J gene end by 0 bases; junction bases not matched to a gene: 5. The CDR3 runs 17 residues. The V gene's germline CDR1 is MNHEY and CDR2 SMNVEV (reference sequence).

This clone is a singleton in its sample. The rearrangement uses TRBV5-1 and TRBJ2-6, with 8 bases fitting TRBD1. The trim removed 1 base at V and 2 bases at J, leaving 20 bases unmatched. Germline V lookup: CDR1 SGHRS, CDR2 YFSETQ. The CDR3 runs 22 residues. The CDR3 loop is CASSLSPLTGVVLFPGANVLTF. The CDR3, as DNA: TGCGCCAGCAGCTTGTCTCCACTGACAGGGGTAGTCCTATTCCCTGGGGCCAACGTCCTGACTTTC.

The chain carries TRBV10-3 and TRBJ1-3; the match to TRBD1 covers 7 bases. Germline values: CDR1 ENHRY, CDR2 SYGVKD. Trimming removed 5 bases from V and 4 bases from J; junction bases left unmatched: 11. The CDR3 runs 16 residues. The CDR3 spells CAISSLVGTEGNTIYF. The CDR3 DNA reads TGTGCCATCAGTTCTCTGGTCGGGACAGAAGGAAACACCATATATTTT.

The gene calls are TRBV5-1 and TRBJ2-7; weak D call: TRBD1 (6 bases). Germline V CDR1 and CDR2: SGHRS, YFSETQ. Trimming left V 0 bases short and J 0 bases short, with 10 bases between. The CDR3 extends over 15 amino acids. For the CDR3, the DNA is TGCGCCAGCAGCTTGGCCAGGGGTACCTCCTACGAGCAGTACTTC. It yields the protein CASSLARGTSYEQYF.

V gene TRBV6-6 combines with J gene TRBJ1-6; 8 bases agree with TRBD1. The CDR3 is made up of 16 amino acids. Germline trimming cut 0 bases from V and 7 bases from J; bases unmatched to any gene: 5. Per germline, CDR1 MNHNY and CDR2 SVGAGI (reference sequence). The CDR3 nucleotides read TGTGCCAGCAGTTACTCGCCCGGACAGGGAAATTCACCCCTCCACTTT. The encoded protein is CASSYSPGQGNSPLHF.

The chain is built from TRBV6-1 and TRBJ1-1; no firm D call. V was trimmed by 3 bases and J by 0 bases, leaving 8 bases between them. This CDR3 spans 14 amino acids. Looked up from germline, CDR1 is MNHNS and CDR2 is SASEGT. The CDR3: CASSDTAMNTEAFF. In DNA form, the CDR3 reads TGTGCCAGCAGTGACACAGCTATGAACACTGAAGCTTTCTTT.

This sequence joins TRBV4-2 and TRBJ1-2; TRBD1 matches 7 bases. With 0 bases clipped from V and 6 bases from J, the junction kept 10 bases outside the gene matches. Germline V gene lookup returns CDR1 LGHNA and CDR2 YNFKEQ. There are 16 residues in the CDR3. The CDR3 region is CASSQDKGGQFHGYTF. CDR3 coding DNA: TGTGCCAGCAGCCAAGATAAGGGGGGACAGTTCCATGGCTACACCTTC.

This clone was counted between two and nine times. CDR3 in amino acids: CASSSRQGANEKLFF. CDR3 DNA sequence: TGTGCCAGCAGCTCTCGACAGGGGGCTAATGAAAAACTGTTTTTT. V is TRBV11-2 and J is TRBJ1-4; TRBD1 agrees at 9 bases. Germline assignment: CDR1 SGHAT and CDR2 FQNNGV. J lost 3 bases, V lost 4 bases, and 3 bases had no gene match. The CDR3 has 15 amino acids.

CDR3 loop: CASSPGVTGELFF. The CDR3 DNA is TGTGCCAGCAGCCCAGGGGTAACCGGGGAGCTGTTTTTT. The rearrangement links TRBV14 to TRBJ2-2, with D tentatively TRBD1 (6 bases). This CDR3 spans 13 amino acids. The germline V gene encodes CDR1 SGHDN and CDR2 FVKESK. Trimming took off 4 bases at V and 5 bases at J, with 8 bases between the two ends.

CDR3 nucleotide sequence: TGTGCCAGCAGCTTGACAGGGCCCTATGGCTACACCTTC. It encodes CASSLTGPYGYTF. The chain combines TRBV5-4 with TRBJ1-2, with a tentative D call TRBD1 (6 bases). CDR1 is SGHNT, CDR2 YYREEE, per germline (reference sequence). CDR3 length: 13 residues. Trimming left V 1 base short and J 4 bases short, with 8 bases between. Combining the CDR3 with reference TRBV5-4 and TRBJ1-2 gives the whole variable domain ETGVTQSPTHLIKTRGQQVTLRCSSQSGHNTVSWYQQALGQGPQFIFQYYREEENGRGNFPPRFSGLQFPNYSSELNVNALELDDSALYLCASSLTGPYGYTFGSGTRLTVV.

The gene calls are TRBV2 and TRBJ1-2; 9 bases map to TRBD1. This CDR3 comprises 14 residues. After removal of 4 bases from V and 7 bases from J, the junction contained 7 bases not matched to a gene. CDR1 SNHLY and CDR2 FYNNEI come from the germline V gene. The CDR3 nucleotides read TGTGCCAGCAGTGTATACAGGGGGCAGAGTGGCTACACCTTC. This encodes CASSVYRGQSGYTF. The full variable domain, rest sourced from reference TRBV2 and TRBJ1-2, is EPEVTQTPSHQVTQMGQEVILRCVPISNHLYFYWYRQILGQKVEFLVSFYNNEISEKSEIFDDQFSVERPDGSNFTLKIRSTKLEDSAMYFCASSVYRGQSGYTFGSGTRLTVV.

About this clone itself: The junction departs from the called germline gene at one end, perhaps through a read error. This chain joins TRBV7-9 and TRBJ1-4, with 7 bases matching TRBD1. Germline V CDR1 and CDR2: SEHNR, FQNEAQ (reference sequence). This CDR3 comprises 14 residues. The CDR3 is CSSSFGTANEKLFF. The CDR3, as DNA: TGTTCCAGCAGCTTTGGGACAGCTAATGAAAAACTGTTTTTT.

The chain employs TRBV14 and TRBJ2-2; D may be TRBD1 (8 bases). V shed 2 bases and J shed 5 bases, with 12 bases lying between them. The CDR3 contains 15 residues. The germline gives CDR1 SGHDN, CDR2 FVKESK. The CDR3 loop reads CASSQTQGGTGELFF. The CDR3 DNA reads as TGTGCCAGCAGCCAAACACAGGGGGGGACCGGGGAGCTGTTTTTT. Variable domain in full (rest from reference TRBV14 and TRBJ2-2): EAGVTQFPSHSVIEKGQTVTLRCDPISGHDNLYWYRRVMGKEIKFLLHFVKESKQDESGMPNNRFLAERTGGTYSTLKVQPAELEDSGVYFCASSQTQGGTGELFFGEGSRLTVL.

This clone was counted a single time. J is TRBJ2-1 and V is TRBV30; D call uncertain. Germline assignment: CDR1 GTSNPN and CDR2 SVGIG (reference sequence). This CDR3 has 12 residues. V lost 5 bases, J lost 2 bases, and 7 bases lay in between. CDR3 DNA: TGTGCCTGGGGTGACACCTACAATGAGCAGTTCTTC. As protein: CAWGDTYNEQFF.

The chain joins TRBV6-5 to TRBJ2-1; TRBD1 aligns across 8 bases. The trim removed 5 bases at V and 7 bases at J, leaving 7 bases unmatched. Germline values: CDR1 MNHEY, CDR2 SVGAGI. The length of the CDR3 is 14 residues. The CDR3 nucleotides read TGTGCCAGCAGTAGCCGGGACAGGCGGAATGAGCAGTTCTTC. Its protein product is CASSSRDRRNEQFF.

The gene calls are TRBV2 and TRBJ1-6, with D possibly matching TRBD1 (6 bases). This CDR3 region has 16 residues. Trimming cost V 2 bases and J 7 bases, with 15 bases left between them. Germline V gene lookup returns CDR1 SNHLY and CDR2 FYNNEI. In nucleotides, the CDR3 is TGTGCCAGCAGTGAAAGGGCAGGGGTGAGGAATTCACCCCTCCACTTT. Amino acids: CASSERAGVRNSPLHF.

The rearrangement uses TRBV25-1 and TRBJ1-4; tentatively, D is TRBD1 (6 bases). V lost 5 bases and J 3 bases, leaving 13 bases between the germline ends. The CDR3 extends over 15 amino acids. The germline gives CDR1 MGHDK, CDR2 SYGVNS. This chain's CDR3 is CASSPQGLANEKLFF. Here the CDR3 DNA reads TGTGCCAGCAGTCCCCAGGGGCTGGCTAATGAAAAACTGTTTTTT.

The gene calls are TRBV18 and TRBJ1-2; 12 bases map to TRBD1. This CDR3 region has 17 residues. From germline, CDR1 is KGHSH and CDR2 LQKENI. V lost 3 bases, J lost 2 bases, and 7 bases stayed unmatched. The CDR3 nucleotides are TGTGCCAGCTCACCCGGGACAGGGGGCCTGTTAAACTATGGCTACACCTTC. Encoded protein: CASSPGTGGLLNYGYTF.

V gene TRBV5-1 combines with J gene TRBJ1-2; perhaps TRBD1 as D (5 bases). Germline loops: CDR1 SGHRS, CDR2 YFSETQ. This CDR3 spans 16 amino acids. Deletions cut 7 bases from V and 8 bases from J, with 27 bases between. CDR3 in amino acids: CASRDLRQTSKKGYTF. DNA for the CDR3: TGCGCCAGCCGGGACCTCCGACAGACTAGCAAGAAGGGCTACACCTTC.

On this clone itself: The sample carries other DNA sequences with the same CDR3. The chain is built from TRBV7-9 and TRBJ1-1; D remains ambiguous. Trimming stripped 1 base from V and 1 base from J, with 4 bases between. Germline lookup yields CDR1 SEHNR and CDR2 FQNEAQ (reference sequence). The CDR3 runs to 13 residues. Written as DNA, the CDR3 is TGTGCCAGCAGCTTAGGGAGGAACACTGAAGCTTTCTTT. It is translated as CASSLGRNTEAFF.

The chain links TRBV7-9 to TRBJ2-1; TRBD2 is a possible D gene (5 bases). Trimming pared 4 bases from V and 5 bases from J, leaving 12 bases between. Germline lookup yields CDR1 SEHNR and CDR2 FQNEAQ (reference sequence). The CDR3 sequence is 14 residues long. The CDR3 sequence: CASSWETFHNEQFF. The CDR3 DNA is TGTGCCAGCAGCTGGGAGACGTTTCACAATGAGCAGTTCTTC. Variable domain in full (rest from reference TRBV7-9 and TRBJ2-1): DTGVSQNPRHKITKRGQNVTFRCDPISEHNRLYWYRQTLGQGPEFLTYFQNEAQLEKSRLLSDRFSAERPKGSFSTLEIQRTEQGDSAMYLCASSWETFHNEQFFGPGTRLTVL.

V gene TRBV7-6 combines with J gene TRBJ1-3; D remains unclear. Trimming took 1 base from V and 2 from J, leaving 9 bases between them. The germline gives CDR1 SGHVS, CDR2 FNYEAQ. This CDR3 contains 15 residues. The CDR3 DNA reads TGTGCCAGCAGCTTAGGTTCTGGAGCTGGAAACACCATATATTTT. Protein product: CASSLGSGAGNTIYF.